This T cell receptor (beta chain) came from a study of T cells in Graves' hyperthyroidism and ophthalmopathy. Study-wide results and caveats: A median about 6.5 months before onset, the model predicted ophthalmopathy.

The table lists this clonotype with a few counts. What it recognizes is unknown. V shed 6 bases and J shed 0 bases, with 15 bases lying between them. Germline CDR1 and CDR2: MDHEN and SYDVKM. CDR3 length: 15 amino acids. Template material for amplifying TCR beta CDR3 regions consisted of RNA transcripts. An initial round of RT-PCR targeting the TCR CDR3 relied on the HTBI primer set. TCRdb independently ran MiXCR on the multiplex PCR reads; one entry per CDR3 protein. The sample has about 590,000 distinct CDR3 sequences, 12% to 15% seen once. This chain uses TRBV28 with TRBJ2-7; D unclear. The sequence was obtained from a woman between 18 and 30 years old with Graves' ophthalmopathy. Sequencing was done on a sample of blood. DNA of the CDR3: TGTGCCAGCAGCGCTCCAAATCGGAGCTCCTACGAGCAGTACTTC. Translated: CASSAPNRSSYEQYF.